Listed below are T cell receptor beta chains from one sample, sequenced in a study of long-term antiretroviral therapy in people with HIV. The repertoire was sequenced with immunoSEQ multiplex PCR; TCRdb's copy has only in-frame clones and lacks some. The data contain fewer than 35,000 clones, around 85% of them seen just once; the ten biggest clones take up 7.5% to 10%. The input for sequencing was unsorted PBMCs, taken 3 years after starting antiretroviral therapy. Every receptor here comes from a man in his forties with HIV. CDR3s include the opening cysteine and the closing phenylalanine or tryptophan.

J gene	V gene	CDR3 protein
TRBJ2-5	TRBV5-1	CASRTGQGGRGQETQYF
TRBJ1-1	TRBV7-3	CASSQGAGTEAFF
TRBJ2-1	TRBV6-6	CASSLDATYNEQFF
TRBJ1-4	TRBV19	CASSMSGGHNEKLFF
TRBJ1-4	TRBV5-1	CASSTGTSTNEKLFF
TRBJ1-2	TRBV4-1	CASSPRGQGDYGYTF
TRBJ2-1	TRBV5-5	CASSRIYNEQFF
TRBJ2-7	TRBV19	CASSSQRLAGKSYEQYF
TRBJ1-2	TRBV6-1	CASSPAGTLYGYTF
TRBJ1-1	TRBV13	CASSVYRATEAFF
TRBJ1-5	TRBV30	CASKAGDGNQPQHF
TRBJ2-1	TRBV7-6	CASSSRYARSGNEQFF
TRBJ1-1	TRBV2	CASRDRSEAFF
TRBJ1-2	TRBV30	CAVIMLGGYTF
TRBJ2-7	TRBV19	CASSTFGTSIYEQYF
TRBJ2-1	TRBV28	CASSSTALAGGPRYNEQFF
TRBJ2-7	TRBV5-5	CASSLVSRVLAYEQYF
TRBJ2-6	TRBV7-2	CASSLPTSGRAYGANVLTF
TRBJ1-2	TRBV6-5	CASSYGRGGYTF
TRBJ2-7	TRBV27	CASSLLRDRGHHEQYF
TRBJ2-2	TRBV5-6	CASTDRAGAGELFF
TRBJ2-7	TRBV4-2	CASSQPGQGGEQYF
TRBJ2-7	TRBV2	CASSENRPSYEQYF
TRBJ2-7	TRBV6-5	CASSYSGETVSYEQYF
TRBJ1-3	TRBV4-2	CASSPSMVSGNTIYF
TRBJ2-7	TRBV9	CASSVGDRGPHEQYF
TRBJ2-1	TRBV7-8	CASSLGSGLAAFPYNEQFF
TRBJ2-3	TRBV6-1	CASSKQTGLDTQYF
TRBJ1-4	TRBV14	CASSQDRGRTSNEKLFF
TRBJ2-2	TRBV30	CAWSVSRGRGGELFF
TRBJ2-1	TRBV7-9	CALLGNQNEQFF
TRBJ1-4	TRBV30	CAWSRGESGRTEKLFF
TRBJ1-6	TRBV4-2	CASSQRGQGSSYNSPLHF
TRBJ1-6	TRBV18	CASSPDVESPLHF
TRBJ2-3	TRBV6-1	CASSVLQGLLPTDTQYF
TRBJ1-3	TRBV6-1	CASSAGGSGNTIYF
TRBJ1-1	TRBV29-1	CSGGGTEAFF
TRBJ2-2	TRBV27	CASKQGQLTGELFF
TRBJ2-2	TRBV7-8	CASSLSRIVNAGELFF
TRBJ1-2	TRBV6-1	CASSVLYLNNYGYTF
TRBJ2-7	TRBV18	CASSPRSGSSAYEQYF
TRBJ2-2	TRBV2	CASSLEGTGELFF
TRBJ1-2	TRBV7-8	CASSPSRDPRANYGYTF
TRBJ2-7	TRBV6-5	CASSGQGSYEQYF
TRBJ2-1	TRBV4-1	CASSQGGPGTRDNEQFF
TRBJ2-2	TRBV19	CASSIEPTANTGELFF
TRBJ1-2	TRBV9	CASSVVAGTNYGYTF
TRBJ1-4	TRBV7-9	CASSLVAGTVEKLFF
TRBJ2-6	TRBV27	CASSFLRGAGANVLTF
TRBJ1-2	TRBV13	CASSRTGGDYGYTF
TRBJ1-4	TRBV6-6	CATRTGASEKLFF
TRBJ2-2	TRBV4-1	CASSLERGPNTGELFF
TRBJ1-2	TRBV6-5	CASSYKGQANYGYTF
TRBJ2-7	TRBV14	CASSRSAGISYEQYF
TRBJ2-7	TRBV5-1	CASSLDSGFSYEQYF
TRBJ1-5	TRBV18	CASSPPETGDAGPQHF
TRBJ2-7	TRBV4-1	CASSQEGTSGSPLGEQYF
TRBJ2-7	TRBV7-2	CASSSELVSNEQYF
TRBJ2-6	TRBV4-2	CASSQSRNGQLLSGANVLTF